This T cell receptor beta chain came from a study of T cell responses to AZD1222 COVID-19 vaccine. It was second doses at about 4 or about 12 weeks that were pooled. The assay was immunoSEQ multiplex PCR, and TCRdb's table has in-frame clones only and misses some. The sample lists 90,000 to 150,000 clones, around 92% occurring once. CDR3 length equals 16 residues. Looked up from germline, CDR1 is SNHLY and CDR2 is FYNNEI. Trimming cost V 7 bases and J 7 bases; bases outside gene matches: 13. The material sequenced was peripheral blood, taken 28 days after the second AZD1222 dose. The receptor's source is an adult who received the AZD1222 COVID-19 vaccine. The V call is TRBV2, the J call TRBJ1-5, with TRBD1 matching over 10 bases. The CDR3 nucleotides read TGTGCCAGCATAATTCACGACAGGGGGCGCGGGCAGCCCCAGCATTTT. Translated: CASIIHDRGRGQPQHF.